Listed here are 7 T cell receptor beta chains from one sample, sequenced in a study of CD8+ T cells in alopecia areata. Treatment defined: oral pan-JAK inhibitor, 5-10 mg twice daily. Isolated RNA was reverse transcribed into cDNA used as the sequencing template. Assay: immunoSEQ multiplex PCR; the TCRdb copy retains only in-frame clones and omits some. The sample includes about 220,000 clones, about three fifths seen only once; the top ten take around 1.6%. The sequencing here drew on CD4+ T cells sorted from blood, taken at week 4, from a patient treated with tofacitinib. Receptor source: a human donor with alopecia areata.

J is TRBJ1-1 and V is TRBV6-1; 9 bases align to TRBD1. The CDR3 is made up of 14 amino acids. The V segment lost 6 bases and the J segment 2 bases; nucleotides outside the gene matches: 4. Germline V lookup: CDR1 MNHNS, CDR2 SASEGT. The CDR3 coding sequence is TGTGCCAGCAGGAGGGACAGGGATAACACTGAAGCTTTCTTT. Its translation: CASRRDRDNTEAFF.

This chain connects TRBV7-2 to TRBJ2-2; D is perhaps TRBD1 (6 bases). The CDR3 contains 15 residues. From germline, CDR1 is SGHTA and CDR2 FQGNSA. V was pared by 2 bases and J by 1 base, with 8 bases between. The CDR3 loop is CASSLKGQNTGELFF. The CDR3 DNA reads as TGTGCCAGCAGCTTAAAGGGACAGAACACCGGGGAGCTGTTTTTT.

The rearrangement links TRBV30 to TRBJ1-2; 9 bases align to TRBD1. V shed 4 bases and J 2 bases; nucleotides not matched to a gene: 5. Germline V gene sequence: CDR1 GTSNPN, CDR2 SVGIG (reference sequence). This CDR3 is built from 14 residues. DNA of the CDR3: TGTGCCTGGACGCCGGGACAGGGCAACTATGGCTACACCTTC. Its translation: CAWTPGQGNYGYTF.

J is TRBJ2-3 and V is TRBV7-9; 8 bases are a match to TRBD2. Germline trimming cut 6 bases from V and 8 bases from J; bases unmatched to any gene: 13. CDR3 length equals 15 residues. Per germline, CDR1 SEHNR and CDR2 FQNEAQ (reference sequence). CDR3 in DNA: TGTGCCAGCAGTGCTACTAGCGGCGCCGGCGGTACGCAGTATTTT. Translation gives CASSATSGAGGTQYF.

CDR3 amino acids: CASSLDRSGANVLTF. For the CDR3, the DNA is TGCGCCAGCAGCTTGGACCGCTCTGGGGCCAACGTCCTGACTTTC. This rearrangement joins TRBV5-1 to TRBJ2-6, with D hard to call. The CDR3 is 15 amino acids. Trimming removed 0 bases at V and 0 bases at J, with 4 bases between. Germline CDR1 and CDR2: SGHRS and YFSETQ.

V usage is TRBV2 and J usage is TRBJ1-2; the D is unclear. The germline V gene encodes CDR1 SNHLY and CDR2 FYNNEI. V was clipped by 4 bases and J by 2 bases, with 2 bases between them. This CDR3 region has 11 residues. CDR3 amino acids: CASSGNYGYTF. CDR3 DNA: TGTGCCAGCAGTGGCAACTATGGCTACACCTTC.

The V call is TRBV30, the J call TRBJ2-1, with D perhaps TRBD2 (5 bases). V lost 2 bases to trimming and J lost 8 bases, with 10 bases between them. This CDR3 spans 12 amino acids. Germline-derived CDR1 and CDR2 are GTSNPN and SVGIG (reference sequence). The CDR3 protein is CAWSPSIHEQFF. CDR3 bases: TGTGCCTGGAGTCCTAGCATCCATGAGCAGTTCTTC.